This T cell receptor (beta chain) was retrieved from a study of T cells in Graves' hyperthyroidism and ophthalmopathy (dated by TCRdb to between 2018 and 2021). Background for the entire study: Peripheral blood samples were taken at initial diagnosis, before any treatment was given. The paper describes TCR Vbeta CDR3 sequencing of 130 to 150 peripheral blood samples, made up of about 41 ophthalmopathy patients, 70 to 75 hyperthyroidism patients and roughly 17 progressor patients. Thyroid tissue and blood T-cell repertoires from six or seven Graves' hyperthyroidism patients were also compared in the study. Following sampling, methimazole starting at 30 mg daily was given to hyperthyroidism patients, and high-dose intravenous methylprednisolone was given to ophthalmopathy patients. The 100 or so discovery patients were divided at random into training and test sets in a 7:3 ratio. TCR V-J signatures able to tell the groups apart were searched for in a discovery cohort of more than 90 patients, of whom under 45 had Graves' ophthalmopathy and some 60 had stable Graves' hyperthyroidism. Prospective prediction of ophthalmopathy was tested in an independent validation cohort consisting of fewer than 20 hyperthyroidism patients and some 16 patients who later progressed to ophthalmopathy.

Study-wide conclusions, independent of this receptor: Blood samples also contained most of the expanded thyroid clonotypes (frequency above 0.001), which suggests that blood repertoires may reflect thyroid immune responses. In validation, the model predicted progression to ophthalmopathy a median of approximately 6.6 months before onset, with roughly 68% sensitivity and roughly 79% specificity. No statistical method was used to set the sample size in advance, and investigators knew the group allocation. A 13 V-J signature model separated ophthalmopathy from stable hyperthyroidism, with just over 85% sensitivity and 81% to 83% specificity in cross-validation and 80%/75% in testing.

Concerning this clonotype: There is no known antigen for this receptor. No much larger clonotype is one base removed from it; base qualities were not supplied.

V drops 7 bases and J drops 4 bases, leaving 16 bases in between. The cysteine opens and the phenylalanine closes a CDR3 of 13 amino acids. The sequence is cut down to CDR3 DNA, 39 bases in frame from base 1. From a lookup of the germline V gene, CDR1 and CDR2 are SQVTM and ANQGSEA. In the ophthalmopathy patients, disease was moderately to severely active, with a Clinical Activity Score of 3 or more, a NOSPECS grade of 4 or more, and a duration of less than 3 months. Patients with uncontrolled infections, other autoimmune diseases, pregnancy or lactation were excluded. Diagnoses relied on clinical symptoms, serum thyroxine and TRAb, thyroid ultrasound and orbital computed tomography. PBMCs were isolated from around 10 ml of fresh peripheral blood by Ficoll-Paque density gradient centrifugation. Total RNA was extracted using Trizol reagent, and RNA quality was assessed on an Agilent 2100 Bioanalyzer.

Amplification of TCR beta CDR3 regions was carried out from RNA transcripts. The first round of RT-PCR for the TCR CDR3 was performed with the HTBI primer set and the Qiagen OneStep RT-PCR kit. A second multiplex PCR round built the libraries, followed by size selection and purification. Sequencing of the libraries was done on an Illumina HiSeq2000 using paired-end 100 bp reads. In the source study's methods: SOAPnuke was used to process the raw data, throwing out any read that contained adapters or uncalled bases, had a mean Phred below 15, or lacked an exact constant-primer or identifier match. High-quality paired reads were merged using COPE v1.2.5, and each unique nucleotide sequence was defined as a clonotype. MiTCR v1.1 was used to align the clonotypes against IMGT TRBV, TRBD and TRBJ reference segments. The analysis included only V-J combinations with a frequency above 0.0001, which together covered 99% to 99.2% of the repertoires. A TCS score was defined as the ratio between F50 (clonal expansion) and ExV (chaos), using BLOSUM62-based TCRdist between CDR3 peptides within each V-J. Welch's t-statistics and random forest reduced several hundred V-J features to roughly 13, which were used in a naive Bayes classifier (R e1071). TCRdb took the public reads, trimmed them with fastp at Q25, ran MiXCR for clone calling and kept in-frame beta chains. Here each entry gathers all rows of one CDR3 protein and keeps the most common genes and DNA. The authors' filters were not applied to this entry. This sample gives about 270,000 distinct CDR3 sequences in total; 20% to 25% of them show up just once. The top ten clonotypes cover 50% to 75% of the sample.

The chain is assembled from TRBV29-1 and TRBJ1-2; the D gene is perhaps TRBD1, on 6 matching bases. This TCR derives from a man aged 25 to 45 with Graves' ophthalmopathy. The sample comprised blood. The nucleotide sequence is TGCAGCGCCAGGACAGTTGAAAGCTATGGCTACACCTTC. Translated, it gives CSARTVESYGYTF.